The 12 T cell receptor beta chains reported below all come from one sample, sequenced in a study of beta chain features in type 1 diabetes. Their specific antigens are unknown. Whole-study findings and limits: People with Type 1 diabetes carried modestly yet significantly shorter TCRB CDR3s in all four CD4+ subsets.

Every isolated RNA sample was fully reverse transcribed, so sequencing captured expressed TCRB transcripts. TCRdb's table, derived via immunoSEQ multiplex PCR, lists solely in-frame clones and lacks some. The profile shows 280,000 or so clones, around 16% of them singletons. Material for sequencing was naive CD4+ T cells from blood. The receptors come from a man aged 18 to 29 with type 1 diabetes.

The sample holds a few counts of this clone. The chain has TRBV28 and TRBJ2-1; maybe TRBD1 (6 bases). Germline V lookup: CDR1 MDHEN, CDR2 SYDVKM. The CDR3 is 13 amino acids. V was cut by 6 bases and J by 12 bases, with 18 bases left in between. The CDR3 DNA is TGTGCCAGCAGGACACAGGGCAATGAGCGGCAGTTCTTC. Its translation: CASRTQGNERQFF. Full variable domain (rest looked up from reference TRBV28 and TRBJ2-1): DVKVTQSSRYLVKRTGEKVFLECVQDMDHENMFWYRQDPGLGLRLIYFSYDVKMKEKGDIPEGYSVSREKKERFSLILESASTNQTSMYLCASRTQGNERQFFGPGTRLTVL.

This clone has only a few counts. V gene TRBV4-1 combines with J gene TRBJ2-3; 9 nucleotides align to TRBD1. J was trimmed by 4 bases and V by 1 base; bases with no gene match: 3. This CDR3 contains 15 residues. Germline-derived CDR1 and CDR2 are MGHRA and YSYEKL. CDR3 protein: CASSQGWTGADTQYF. As DNA, the CDR3 is TGCGCCAGCAGCCAAGGCTGGACAGGGGCAGATACGCAGTATTTT.

J is TRBJ1-1 and V is TRBV29-1, with 8 bases lining up with TRBD1. The CDR3 contains 14 residues. The ends lost 3 bases at V and 5 bases at J; junction bases unmatched: 8. CDR1 and CDR2 from the germline V gene are SQVTM and ANQGSEA. The CDR3 protein is CSVENDRGLTEAFF. CDR3 nucleotides: TGCAGCGTTGAGAACGACAGGGGACTTACTGAAGCTTTCTTT.

The chain carries TRBV28 and TRBJ2-1; TRBD1 matches at 9 bases. The V gene end was trimmed by 2 bases and the J gene end by 2 bases; junction bases not matched to a gene: 4. Germline CDR1 reads MDHEN; CDR2 reads SYDVKM. This CDR3 has 16 residues. CDR3 bases: TGTGCCAGCAGTTTAGTGGGACAGGGAGCCTACAATGAGCAGTTCTTC. Encoded protein: CASSLVGQGAYNEQFF.

Only a few counts were recorded for this clone. The chain is built from TRBV11-2 and TRBJ1-4, with 11 nucleotides matching TRBD1. V was clipped by 5 bases and J by 8 bases; unmatched bases: 7. The CDR3 runs 15 residues. Germline CDR1 and CDR2: SGHAT and FQNNGV. CDR3 coding DNA: TGTGCCAGCAGCGTCGGACAGGGGGCAAGAGAAAAACTGTTTTTT. Protein product: CASSVGQGAREKLFF.

This CDR3 is CASSQVGLQETQYF. Here the CDR3 DNA reads TGCGCCAGCAGCCAAGTGGGCCTCCAAGAGACCCAGTACTTC. The chain is built from TRBV4-1 and TRBJ2-5; unclear D gene. In germline, CDR1 is MGHRA, CDR2 YSYEKL. Trimming stripped 1 base from V and 1 base from J, with 7 bases between. The CDR3 loop spans 14 amino acids.

The rearrangement uses TRBV6-6 and TRBJ2-7; TRBD1 agrees at 12 bases. Germline CDR1 and CDR2: MNHNY and SVGAGI (reference sequence). The CDR3 totals 15 residues. Losses at the gene ends were 6 bases for V and 5 bases for J; bases not matched to a gene: 8. CDR3 nucleotides: TGTGCCAGCAGCCACCGGGACAGGGGGCCCCACGAGCAGTACTTC. It encodes CASSHRDRGPHEQYF.

This clone has a handful of counts. The rearrangement uses TRBV2 and TRBJ2-7; 8 bases map to TRBD1. Germline V CDR1 and CDR2: SNHLY, FYNNEI. This CDR3 spans 13 amino acids. Unmatched junction bases numbered 5, after V lost 7 bases and J lost 3 bases. The CDR3 is CASTLGTGYEQYF. The DNA for the CDR3 is TGTGCCAGCACCCTTGGGACAGGCTACGAGCAGTACTTC.

This clone was counted only a few times. The chain is built from TRBV9 and TRBJ2-3; D gene uncertain. V gave up 2 bases and J gave up 6 bases, with 10 bases separating them. The CDR3 consists of 13 residues. Looked up from germline, CDR1 is SGDLS and CDR2 is YYNGEE. The CDR3 nucleotides are TGTGCCAGCAGCGTGACTGCCTCGGATACGCAGTATTTT. Its translation: CASSVTASDTQYF.

Only a few counts were recorded for this clone. This chain joins TRBV5-1 and TRBJ2-1; a weak D match, TRBD2 (7 bases). The CDR3 is 13 residues long. CDR1 is SGHRS, CDR2 YFSETQ, per germline. V was shortened by 5 bases and J by 13 bases, with 19 bases between the two germline ends. The CDR3 DNA sequence: TGCGCCAGCAGGGGGGCTGTAGGGGACTACCAGTTCTTC. The encoded protein is CASRGAVGDYQFF.

This clone was seen a few times. The V gene is TRBV27, the J gene TRBJ2-7; D is perhaps TRBD1 (5 bases). The CDR3 is 12 amino acids. Germline CDR1 reads MNHEY; CDR2 reads SMNVEV (reference sequence). V lost 4 bases, J lost 4 bases, and 8 bases lay in between. CDR3 sequence reads: CASSYRGYEQYF. The CDR3 coding sequence is TGTGCCAGCAGTTATAGGGGTTACGAGCAGTACTTC.

This clone was observed a handful of times. V is TRBV4-1 and J is TRBJ2-1; 7 bases map to TRBD1. Trimming took 1 base from V and 6 from J; bases not matched to a gene: 0. The CDR3 runs 13 residues. Germline values: CDR1 MGHRA, CDR2 YSYEKL. The CDR3 here is CASSQGTGNEQFF. CDR3 nucleotides: TGCGCCAGCAGCCAAGGGACAGGCAATGAGCAGTTCTTC.